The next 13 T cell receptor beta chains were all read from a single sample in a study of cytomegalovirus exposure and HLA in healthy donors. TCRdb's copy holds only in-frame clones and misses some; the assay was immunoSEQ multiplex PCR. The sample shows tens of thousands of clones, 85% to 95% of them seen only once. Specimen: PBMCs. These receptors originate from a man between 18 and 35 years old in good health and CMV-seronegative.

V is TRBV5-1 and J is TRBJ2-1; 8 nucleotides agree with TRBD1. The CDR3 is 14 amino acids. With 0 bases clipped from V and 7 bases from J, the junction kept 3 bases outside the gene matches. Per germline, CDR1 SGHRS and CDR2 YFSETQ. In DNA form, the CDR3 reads TGCGCCAGCAGCTTGGTCAGGGGGCCAAATGAGCAGTTCTTC. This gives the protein CASSLVRGPNEQFF.

This CDR3 reads CASRTGGGYEQYF. DNA for the CDR3: TGTGCCAGCAGAACCGGCGGAGGCTACGAGCAGTACTTC. The chain is built from TRBV6-5 and TRBJ2-7; D is perhaps TRBD2 (5 bases). V was clipped by 6 bases and J by 3 bases, with 12 bases between them. The CDR3 runs 13 residues. CDR1 and CDR2 from the germline V gene are MNHEY and SVGAGI.

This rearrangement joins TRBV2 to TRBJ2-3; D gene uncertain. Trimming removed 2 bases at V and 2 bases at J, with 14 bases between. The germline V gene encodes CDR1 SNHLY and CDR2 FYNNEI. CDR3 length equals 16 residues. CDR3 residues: CASSERRSENTDTQYF. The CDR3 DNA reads TGTGCCAGCAGTGAAAGGCGGTCAGAGAACACAGATACGCAGTATTTT.

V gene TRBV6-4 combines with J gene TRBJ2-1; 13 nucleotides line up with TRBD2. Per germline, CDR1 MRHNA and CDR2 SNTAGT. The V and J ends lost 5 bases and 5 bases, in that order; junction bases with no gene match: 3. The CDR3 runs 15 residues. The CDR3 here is CASSSGTSGDNEQFF. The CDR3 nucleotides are TGTGCCAGCAGTAGTGGGACTAGCGGGGACAATGAGCAGTTCTTC.

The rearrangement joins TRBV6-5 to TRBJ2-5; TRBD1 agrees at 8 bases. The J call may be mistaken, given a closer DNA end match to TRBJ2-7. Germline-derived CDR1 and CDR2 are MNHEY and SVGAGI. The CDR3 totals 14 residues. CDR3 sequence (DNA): TGTGCCAGCATTAGGACAGGGAGCTCCTACGAGCAGTACTTC. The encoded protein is CASIRTGSSYEQYF.

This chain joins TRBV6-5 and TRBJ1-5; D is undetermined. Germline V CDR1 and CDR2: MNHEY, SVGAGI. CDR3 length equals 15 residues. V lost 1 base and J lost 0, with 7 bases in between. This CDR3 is CASSYLEGSNQPQHF. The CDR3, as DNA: TGTGCCAGCAGTTACTTAGAGGGTAGCAATCAGCCCCAGCATTTT.

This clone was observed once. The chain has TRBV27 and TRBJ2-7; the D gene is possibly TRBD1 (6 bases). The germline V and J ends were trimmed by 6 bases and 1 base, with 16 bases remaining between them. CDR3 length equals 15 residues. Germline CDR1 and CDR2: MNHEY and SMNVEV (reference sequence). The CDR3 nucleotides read TGTGCCAGCAGGGGTAGCAGGGGAGATTCCTACGAGCAGTACTTC. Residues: CASRGSRGDSYEQYF.

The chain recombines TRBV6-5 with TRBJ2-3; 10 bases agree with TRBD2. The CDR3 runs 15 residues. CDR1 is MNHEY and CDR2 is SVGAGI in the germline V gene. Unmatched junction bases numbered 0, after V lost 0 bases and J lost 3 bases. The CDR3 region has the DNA TGTGCCAGCAGTTACTCGGGACTAGCGACAGATACGCAGTATTTT. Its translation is CASSYSGLATDTQYF.

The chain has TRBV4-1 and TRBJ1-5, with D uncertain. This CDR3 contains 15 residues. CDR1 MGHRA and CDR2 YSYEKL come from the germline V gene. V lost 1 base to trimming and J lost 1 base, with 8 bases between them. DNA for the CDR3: TGCGCCAGCAGCCAAGCCGCACAAAGCAATCAGCCCCAGCATTTT. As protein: CASSQAAQSNQPQHF.

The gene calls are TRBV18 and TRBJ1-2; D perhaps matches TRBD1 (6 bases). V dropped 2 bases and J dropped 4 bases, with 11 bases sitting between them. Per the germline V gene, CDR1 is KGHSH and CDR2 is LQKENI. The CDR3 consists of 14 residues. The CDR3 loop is CASSPEGDRYGYTF. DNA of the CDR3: TGTGCCAGCTCACCAGAGGGGGACCGCTATGGCTACACCTTC.

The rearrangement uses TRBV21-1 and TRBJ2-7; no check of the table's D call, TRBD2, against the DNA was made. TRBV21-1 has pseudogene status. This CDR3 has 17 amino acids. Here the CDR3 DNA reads TGTGCCAGCAGCAAAGAGGTCGGGGGAGTTAAGTCCTACGAGCAGTACTTC. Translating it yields CASSKEVGGVKSYEQYF.

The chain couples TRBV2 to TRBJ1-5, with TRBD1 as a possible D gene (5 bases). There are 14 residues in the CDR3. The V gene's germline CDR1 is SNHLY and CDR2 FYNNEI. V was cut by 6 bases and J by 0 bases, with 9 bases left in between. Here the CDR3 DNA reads TGTGCCAGCAGGGTAGGGGTTAGCAATCAGCCCCAGCATTTT. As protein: CASRVGVSNQPQHF.

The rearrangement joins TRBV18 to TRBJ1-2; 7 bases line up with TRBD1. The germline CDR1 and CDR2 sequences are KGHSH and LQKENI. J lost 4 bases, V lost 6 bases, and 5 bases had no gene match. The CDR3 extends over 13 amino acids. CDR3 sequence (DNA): TGTGCCAGCTCCCTCGACAGGGCCTATGGCTACACCTTC. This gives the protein CASSLDRAYGYTF.